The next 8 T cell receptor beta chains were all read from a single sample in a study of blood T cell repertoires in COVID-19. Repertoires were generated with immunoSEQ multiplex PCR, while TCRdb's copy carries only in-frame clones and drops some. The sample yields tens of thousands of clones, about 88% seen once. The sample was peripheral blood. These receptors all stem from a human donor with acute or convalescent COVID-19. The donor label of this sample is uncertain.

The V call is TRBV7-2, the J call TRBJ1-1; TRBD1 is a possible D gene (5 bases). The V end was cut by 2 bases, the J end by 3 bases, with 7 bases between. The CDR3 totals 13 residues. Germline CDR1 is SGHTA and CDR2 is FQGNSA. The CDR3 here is CASSLSGYTEAFF. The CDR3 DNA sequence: TGTGCCAGCAGCTTATCAGGGTACACTGAAGCTTTCTTT. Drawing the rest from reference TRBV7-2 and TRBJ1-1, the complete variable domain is GAGVSQSPSNKVTEKGKDVELRCDPISGHTALYWYRQSLGQGLEFLIYFQGNSAPDKSGLPSDRFSAERTGGSVSTLTIQRTQQEDSAVYLCASSLSGYTEAFFGQGTRLTVV.

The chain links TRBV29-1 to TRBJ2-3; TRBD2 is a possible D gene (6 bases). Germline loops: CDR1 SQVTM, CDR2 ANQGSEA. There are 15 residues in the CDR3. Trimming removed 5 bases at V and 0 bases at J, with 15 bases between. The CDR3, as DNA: TGCAGCGTTTGGGAGCGGACTACTAGCACAGATACGCAGTATTTT. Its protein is CSVWERTTSTDTQYF.

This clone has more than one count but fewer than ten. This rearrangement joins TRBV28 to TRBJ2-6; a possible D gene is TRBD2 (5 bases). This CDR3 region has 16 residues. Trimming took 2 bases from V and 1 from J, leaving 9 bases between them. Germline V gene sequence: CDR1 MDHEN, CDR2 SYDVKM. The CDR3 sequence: CASSLDGDSGANVLTF. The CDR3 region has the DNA TGTGCCAGCAGTTTAGACGGGGATTCTGGGGCCAACGTCCTGACTTTC.

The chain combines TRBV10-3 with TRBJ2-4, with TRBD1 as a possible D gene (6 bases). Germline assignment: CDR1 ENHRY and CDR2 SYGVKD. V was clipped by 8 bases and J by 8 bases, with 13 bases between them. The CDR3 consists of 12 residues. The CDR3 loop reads CAIGGGEDIQYF. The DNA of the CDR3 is TGTGCCATCGGGGGCGGAGAGGACATTCAGTACTTC.

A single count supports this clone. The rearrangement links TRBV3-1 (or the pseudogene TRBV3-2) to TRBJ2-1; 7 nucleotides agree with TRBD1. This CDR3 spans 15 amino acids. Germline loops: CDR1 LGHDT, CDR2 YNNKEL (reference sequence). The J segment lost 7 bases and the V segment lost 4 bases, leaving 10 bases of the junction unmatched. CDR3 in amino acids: CASSPTGVRINEQFF. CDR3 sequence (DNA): TGTGCCAGCAGCCCTACAGGGGTAAGAATTAATGAGCAGTTCTTC.

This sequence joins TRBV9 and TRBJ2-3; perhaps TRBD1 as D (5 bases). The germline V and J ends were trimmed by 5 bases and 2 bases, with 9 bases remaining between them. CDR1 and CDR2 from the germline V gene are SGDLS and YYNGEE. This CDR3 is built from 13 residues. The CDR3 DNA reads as TGTGCCAGCAGTCGACAGACCACAGATACGCAGTATTTT. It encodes CASSRQTTDTQYF.

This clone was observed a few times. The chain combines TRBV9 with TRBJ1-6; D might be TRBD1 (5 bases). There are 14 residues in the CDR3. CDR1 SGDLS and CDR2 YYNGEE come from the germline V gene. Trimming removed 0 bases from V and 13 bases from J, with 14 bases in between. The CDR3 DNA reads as TGTGCCAGCAGCGTAGCTTGGGGGGAGAGGCCCCTCCACTTT. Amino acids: CASSVAWGERPLHF.

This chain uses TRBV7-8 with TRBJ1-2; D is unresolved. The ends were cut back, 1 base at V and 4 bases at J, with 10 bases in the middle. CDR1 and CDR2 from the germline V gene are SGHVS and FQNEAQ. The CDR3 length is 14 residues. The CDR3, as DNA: TGTGCCAGCAGCTTAGGACACACGAGCTATGGCTACACCTTC. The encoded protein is CASSLGHTSYGYTF.